This record covers a single TCR beta chain. What it binds is unknown. Regarding treatment: oral pan-JAK inhibitor, 5-10 mg twice daily. The investigators collected lesional scalp punch biopsies and peripheral blood from alopecia areata patients. The data were taken from a study of CD8+ T cells in alopecia areata. About the research overall: Treated patients were scored for severity by percent of scalp affected.

Notes on the study in general: Tofacitinib significantly decreased scalp clonality and expanded CD8+ clones among top 100.

Reverse transcription of extracted RNA yielded cDNA, which provided the sequencing template. Repertoires were generated with immunoSEQ multiplex PCR, while TCRdb's copy carries only in-frame clones and drops some. The table lists around 140,000 clones, nearly 55% of them singletons, with more than 15% in the top ten. The sample was CD8+ T cells sorted from blood, taken at week 4, from a patient treated with tofacitinib. The receptor was derived from a human donor with alopecia areata.

CDR3 DNA sequence: TGTGCCAGCAGCTTAGTAGGTGGCTACACCTTC. Its protein is CASSLVGGYTF. This sequence joins TRBV11-2 and TRBJ1-2; D gene unclear. Trimming left V 1 base short and J 7 bases short, with 4 bases between. Germline CDR1 SGHAT, CDR2 FQNNGV. The CDR3 runs to 11 residues.